The rows below give T cell receptor beta chains drawn from one sample of a study of blood T cell repertoires in COVID-19. Clones were read by immunoSEQ multiplex PCR, and TCRdb kept only the in-frame ones, dropping some. Of a few hundred thousand clones in the sample, about nine tenths are singletons; the top ten hold about 1.7%. Sample: PBMCs or T cells enriched from blood (not recorded which). All receptors derive from a woman in her 30s who had recovered from COVID-19. Each CDR3 is given with its conserved first and last residue. Each record gives: V gene, clone size, J gene, D gene, CDR3 DNA, CDR3 protein. The D gene is left open where the match is weak. Size values are once, few and many counts, or a class for expanded clones, and some rows have none.

V: TRBV29-1
size: .
J: TRBJ2-3
D: TRBD2
DNA: TGCAGCGTTGGAGCGGGGGTTAGCACAGATACGCAGTATTTT
CDR3: CSVGAGVSTDTQYF

V: TRBV4-3
size: .
J: TRBJ2-7
D: .
DNA: TGCGCCAGCAGCCAAAGAACAGGGCCCTACGAGCAGTACTTC
CDR3: CASSQRTGPYEQYF

V: TRBV6-5
size: .
J: TRBJ1-1
D: TRBD1
DNA: TGTGCCAGCAGTTATCTAGGGGGCGGCACTGAAGCTTTCTTT
CDR3: CASSYLGGGTEAFF

V: TRBV28
size: .
J: TRBJ2-5
D: TRBD1
DNA: TGTGCCAGTCCCCCCCGGGACAGGGTTGCGGAGACCCAGTACTTC
CDR3: CASPPRDRVAETQYF

V: TRBV7-8
size: .
J: TRBJ2-1
D: TRBD2
DNA: TGTGCCAGCAGCATCCAAGGACTAGCGGTAGGGGATGAGCAGTTCTTC
CDR3: CASSIQGLAVGDEQFF

V: TRBV5-6
size: once
J: TRBJ2-1
D: TRBD1
DNA: TGTGCCAGCAGCGAAACTAACAGGGGTACCTACAATGAGCAGTTCTTC
CDR3: CASSETNRGTYNEQFF

V: TRBV9
size: .
J: TRBJ2-1
D: .
DNA: TGTGCCAGCAGCGTAGACGGGGGATCCTCCTACAATGAGCAGTTCTTC
CDR3: CASSVDGGSSYNEQFF

V: TRBV19
size: .
J: TRBJ1-2
D: TRBD1
DNA: TGTGCCAGTAGTATAGCCCTGGACAGGAGGGCTTATGGCTACACCTTC
CDR3: CASSIALDRRAYGYTF

V: TRBV5-1
size: once
J: TRBJ1-4
D: .
DNA: TGCGCCAGCAGCTTGGCGGCTAATGAAAAACTGTTTTTT
CDR3: CASSLAANEKLFF

V: TRBV11-3
size: few
J: TRBJ1-1
D: TRBD1
DNA: TGTGCCAGCAGCTTAGGTAGGGACAGGGAGCATTTCTTT
CDR3: CASSLGRDREHFF